These 17 T cell receptor beta chains were all obtained from the same sample, sequenced in a study of T cells after yellow fever vaccination. Each CDR3 protein gets one entry after TCRdb re-called the 5' RACE reads with MiXCR. The table shows fewer than 100,000 distinct CDR3 sequences, with less than 6% occurring only once. The sample consisted of CD8+ T cells sorted from PBMCs, taken 10 days after the yellow fever booster vaccination. The receptors shown here come from a man in his late teens or twenties who received the YFV17D yellow fever vaccine.

This clonotype was seen a handful of times. The chain links TRBV11-3 to TRBJ2-1; TRBD2 aligns across 10 bases. The CDR3 runs 17 residues. J gave up 2 bases and V 3 bases, and 7 bases lay outside the gene matches. Looked up from germline, CDR1 is SGHNT and CDR2 is YENEEA. In DNA, the CDR3 is TGTGCCAGCAGCTTCCTAGCGGGGGCGGCACCCTACAATGAGCAGTTCTTC. Translating it yields CASSFLAGAAPYNEQFF.

The chain is built from TRBV20-1 and TRBJ1-5, with a possible D match to TRBD1 (5 bases). The CDR3 runs to 15 residues. Trimming removed 2 bases from V and 1 base from J, with 12 bases in between. Per the germline V gene, CDR1 is DFQATT and CDR2 is SNEGSKA (reference sequence). The CDR3 reads CSARTPGRSNQPQHF. The CDR3 DNA sequence: TGCAGTGCTAGAACCCCGGGACGGAGCAATCAGCCCCAGCATTTT.

This clonotype was counted between two and nine times. The chain recombines TRBV5-1 with TRBJ2-7, with TRBD1 matching over 10 bases. CDR3 length: 15 amino acids. J was trimmed by 4 bases and V by 3 bases; bases with no gene match: 7. The germline CDR1 and CDR2 sequences are SGHRS and YFSETQ. The CDR3 nucleotides are TGCGCCAGCAGCTCCGGGACAGGGGCGGGATACGAGCAGTACTTC. This encodes CASSSGTGAGYEQYF.

This clonotype showed up many times. V gene TRBV7-8 combines with J gene TRBJ2-5; 7 bases line up with TRBD2. Germline loops: CDR1 SGHVS, CDR2 FQNEAQ. The CDR3 has 14 amino acids. V was clipped by 7 bases and J by 2 bases; unmatched bases: 7. This CDR3 is CASTWGGDQETQYF. CDR3 coding DNA: TGTGCCAGCACCTGGGGGGGGGATCAAGAGACCCAGTACTTC.

The chain couples TRBV4-3 to TRBJ2-7; 11 bases map to TRBD1. This CDR3 has 15 amino acids. CDR1 and CDR2 (germline): LGHNA, YSLEER. With V trimmed by 5 bases and J by 3 bases, 6 bases remained unmatched. The DNA for the CDR3 is TGCGCCAGCAGCTCAGGACAGGGGGCTATCTACGAGCAGTACTTC. Amino acids: CASSSGQGAIYEQYF.

This clonotype turned up a few times. This chain connects TRBV7-2 to TRBJ2-1, with TRBD2 identical over 10 bases. The CDR3 is made up of 14 amino acids. Germline V gene data show CDR1 as SGHTA and CDR2 as FQGNSA. V lost 8 bases to trimming and J lost 3 bases; unmatched junction nucleotides: 4. The CDR3 coding sequence is TGTGCCAGCTGCCTAGCGGGGGTCTACAATGAGCAGTTCTTC. It is translated as CASCLAGVYNEQFF.

This clonotype was counted only a few times. The genes are TRBV7-9 and TRBJ2-3; D may be TRBD2 (6 bases). Germline CDR1 reads SEHNR; CDR2 reads FQNEAQ (reference sequence). CDR3 size: 15 residues. V lost 5 bases, J lost 0 bases, and 12 bases lay in between. The CDR3 DNA is TGTGCCAGCAGCCCATCCGGGACTAGCACAGATACGCAGTATTTT. Translated, it gives CASSPSGTSTDTQYF.

The rearrangement uses TRBV5-1 and TRBJ2-7; 9 bases agree with TRBD1. Unmatched junction bases numbered 11, after V lost 5 bases and J lost 5 bases. Germline assignment: CDR1 SGHRS and CDR2 YFSETQ. The CDR3 loop spans 15 amino acids. The CDR3, as DNA: TGCGCCAGCAGGAGGACAGGGGAGCTGTTCCACGAGCAGTACTTC. Its translation is CASRRTGELFHEQYF.

This clonotype was detected a few times. The chain employs TRBV15 and TRBJ2-5; D possibly uses TRBD1 or TRBD2 (6 bases each). The CDR3 is 19 amino acids. Trimming shortened V by 0 bases and J by 4 bases, and 24 bases separated the two germline ends. Germline CDR1 and CDR2: LNHNV and YYDKDF (reference sequence). The CDR3 nucleotides are TGTGCCACCAGCAGAGAGGGGGGCGGACGGGGAAAGGCGCGAGAGACCCAGTACTTC. It codes for CATSREGGGRGKARETQYF. Full variable domain (remainder filled in from reference TRBV15 and TRBJ2-5): DAMVIQNPRYQVTQFGKPVTLSCSQTLNHNVMYWYQQKSSQAPKLLFHYYDKDFNNEADTPDNFQSRRPNTSFCFLDIRSPGLGDTAMYLCATSREGGGRGKARETQYFGPGTRLLVL.

This chain connects TRBV12-3 or TRBV12-4 to TRBJ2-3; 9 bases are a match to TRBD2. With V trimmed by 6 bases and J by 8 bases, 18 bases remained unmatched. This CDR3 is built from 17 residues. The CDR3 DNA follows: TGTGCCAGCAGCACAGAAAGAGGGACTAGCCACTTTCCTACGCAGTATTTT. Translating gives CASSTERGTSHFPTQYF.

The chain has TRBV7-8 and TRBJ1-5; D is uncertain. V was clipped by 6 bases and J by 1 base, with 10 bases between them. CDR1 SGHVS and CDR2 FQNEAQ come from the germline V gene. The CDR3 sequence is 14 residues long. The CDR3 loop reads CASRATESNQPQHF. DNA for the CDR3: TGTGCCAGCAGGGCAACAGAAAGCAATCAGCCCCAGCATTTT.

This rearrangement joins TRBV6-2 or TRBV6-3 to TRBJ2-5; 7 bases are a match to TRBD2. This CDR3 is 16 amino acids long. Germline values: CDR1 MNHEY, CDR2 SVGEGT. The trim removed 5 bases at V and 1 base at J, leaving 10 bases unmatched. The CDR3 nucleotides are TGTGCCAGCAGTCATCGACTAGCCACCCTCCAAGAGACCCAGTACTTC. Translation gives CASSHRLATLQETQYF.

The chain has TRBV2 and TRBJ1-4; TRBD1 matches 7 bases. Germline CDR1 SNHLY, CDR2 FYNNEI. This CDR3 spans 13 amino acids. V dropped 7 bases and J dropped 8; count of bases not matched to a gene: 7. DNA of the CDR3: TGTGCCAGCATGGAAACAGGGGACGAAAAACTGTTTTTT. Translated: CASMETGDEKLFF.

This chain links TRBV6-2 or TRBV6-3 with TRBJ2-1, with D tentatively TRBD1 (5 bases). The CDR3 runs to 19 residues. The germline CDR1 and CDR2 sequences are MNHEY and SVGEGT. Trimming removed 2 bases at V and 9 bases at J, with 29 bases between. The CDR3 sequence is CASSYGFVVVNGLGREQFF. Here the CDR3 DNA reads TGTGCCAGCAGTTACGGGTTCGTGGTAGTCAACGGGCTGGGGCGTGAGCAGTTCTTC.

This clonotype showed up many times. The genes are TRBV20-1 and TRBJ2-7; TRBD1 might be the D (6 bases). CDR1 and CDR2 from the germline V gene are DFQATT and SNEGSKA (reference sequence). Between the trimmed V and J ends, which lost 0 bases and 2 bases, there was a span of 11 bases. The CDR3 runs to 14 residues. DNA for the CDR3: TGCAGTGCTAGAGATCTCAGGGGAACCTACGAGCAGTACTTC. The encoded protein is CSARDLRGTYEQYF.

This rearrangement joins TRBV4-2 to TRBJ2-7; 8 bases match TRBD2. Germline V lookup: CDR1 LGHNA, CDR2 YNFKEQ. The CDR3 extends over 15 amino acids. The trim removed 3 bases at V and 3 bases at J, leaving 7 bases unmatched. The CDR3 sequence: CASSHGAGDHYEQYV. As DNA, the CDR3 is TGTGCCAGCAGCCATGGAGCGGGGGATCACTACGAGCAGTACGTC.

This clonotype turned up a few times. V usage is TRBV3-1 and J usage is TRBJ1-2; D uncertain. This CDR3 spans 14 amino acids. Germline V lookup: CDR1 LGHDT, CDR2 YNNKEL (reference sequence). V was cut by 3 bases and J by 8 bases, with 16 bases left in between. CDR3 coding DNA: TGTGCCAGCAGCCAGGGTCTCTTCCAGGAGGGCTACACCTTC. Protein sequence: CASSQGLFQEGYTF.